Listed below are T cell receptor beta chains from one sample, sequenced in a study of blood T cell repertoires in COVID-19. Sequencing used immunoSEQ multiplex PCR; TCRdb keeps in-frame clones, though not all of them. The sample consists of fewer than 200,000 clones, approximately 84% of them appearing once. Sequencing used peripheral blood. The source of these receptors is a middle-aged man who had recovered from COVID-19. Both conserved end residues are part of each CDR3. D genes are given only for firm matches. The size entry is marked missing in some rows and otherwise reads once, few, many or a size class.

TGTGCCAGCAGTTCCCAGGGTCGTGGGAATCAGCCCCAGCATTTT,CASSSQGRGNQPQHF,.,TRBV6-5,TRBJ1-5,.
TGTGCCAGCAGTTTGGGGAGGGTGGGAGAGCAGTACTTC,CASSLGRVGEQYF,.,TRBV27,TRBJ2-7,TRBD2
TGTGCCAGCAGCCACCTTATGGCGGGGGGGCCAGCCTACGAGCAGTACTTC,CASSHLMAGGPAYEQYF,.,TRBV3-1/TRBV3-2,TRBJ2-7,TRBD2
TGTGCCAGTGGTCCTTCTAGGGGCGAGCAGTACTTC,CASGPSRGEQYF,many,TRBV19,TRBJ2-7,.
TGTGCCAGCAGCTTAGGGGGACAGGGTAGGGAGACCCAGTACTTC,CASSLGGQGRETQYF,once,TRBV11-2,TRBJ2-5,TRBD1
TGTGCCAGCAGCTTAGATGGGGGCCTCCCTTACGAGCAGTACTTC,CASSLDGGLPYEQYF,.,TRBV7-2,TRBJ2-7,.
TGCGCCAGCAGCCAAGATCAGGCAGGCTATGGCTACACCTTC,CASSQDQAGYGYTF,.,TRBV4-1,TRBJ1-2,.
TGTGCCACCCTCCGGGACTCTCAAGAGACCCAGTACTTC,CATLRDSQETQYF,few,TRBV25-1,TRBJ2-5,.
TGTGCCAGTAGTATATCGGGACAGTTCACCGGGGAGCTGTTTTTT,CASSISGQFTGELFF,.,TRBV19,TRBJ2-2,TRBD1
TGTGCCAGCAGCCAACCTAGCGGGGGGGCAGTCAATGAGCAGTTCTTC,CASSQPSGGAVNEQFF,.,TRBV11-2,TRBJ2-1,TRBD2
TGTGCCAGCAGTTACTCCGGGGGGTCTAATTCACCCCTCCACTTT,CASSYSGGSNSPLHF,.,TRBV6-5,TRBJ1-6,.
TGTGCCAGCAGCGCAGGAGATGGGAGAGATACGCAGTATTTT,CASSAGDGRDTQYF,.,TRBV9,TRBJ2-3,.
TGTGCCAGCAGTCTTCGATGGACAGGGGCAATAGATACGCAGTATTTT,CASSLRWTGAIDTQYF,.,TRBV27,TRBJ2-3,TRBD1
TGTGCCAGCAGCCTAGAGGGGGCCTATGGCTACACCTTC,CASSLEGAYGYTF,.,TRBV11-2,TRBJ1-2,TRBD1
TGTGCCAGCACCCCCTTAGCGGGAGGGGGATACGAGCAGTACTTC,CASTPLAGGGYEQYF,.,TRBV6-5,TRBJ2-7,TRBD2
TGTGCCTGGAGTGTAAGGACAGGGAGATCACCCCTCCACTTT,CAWSVRTGRSPLHF,.,TRBV30,TRBJ1-6,TRBD1
TGTGCCAGCAGCCAAGATAGGGGGACAGGGGTAATTCAGCCCCAGCATTTT,CASSQDRGTGVIQPQHF,.,TRBV4-2,TRBJ1-5,TRBD1
TGCAGTGCTAGTATTGGGACAGACGAAAAACTGTTTTTT,CSASIGTDEKLFF,.,TRBV20-1,TRBJ1-4,TRBD1
TGTGCCAGCAGCTTGATGGGCCGGGATACGCAGTATTTT,CASSLMGRDTQYF,.,TRBV11-3,TRBJ2-3,.
TGTGCCAGCAGTTTCTACAGGGATGCGACTGAAGCTTTCTTT,CASSFYRDATEAFF,once,TRBV28,TRBJ1-1,.
TGCGCCAGCAGCTTGGTGTGGGGGCGCGCAGATACGCAGTATTTT,CASSLVWGRADTQYF,.,TRBV5-1,TRBJ2-3,.
TGTGCCACCAGTGACCGAGCCCCAGATACGCAGTATTTT,CATSDRAPDTQYF,.,TRBV24-1,TRBJ2-3,.
TGTGCCAGCAGCTCGCGGACTAGCGGGAGGGGAGATACGCAGTATTTT,CASSSRTSGRGDTQYF,.,TRBV9,TRBJ2-3,TRBD2
TGTGCCAGTAGGCAGGGGGGCGAGCAGTACTTC,CASRQGGEQYF,.,TRBV19,TRBJ2-7,.
TGTGCCAGCGCATTAACGGGGTCTGGGGCCAACGTCCTGACTTTC,CASALTGSGANVLTF,.,TRBV7-2,TRBJ2-6,.
TGTGCCAGCAGTGAAGACCTAGCGGGAACCGAGCAGTTCTTC,CASSEDLAGTEQFF,.,TRBV25-1,TRBJ2-1,TRBD2
TGTGCCAGCAGCGTAGCTAGGGACACCAGCACCGGGGAGCTGTTTTTT,CASSVARDTSTGELFF,.,TRBV9,TRBJ2-2,.
TGTGCCAGCAGCCCCCGAACAGGGGAAAGGAAGCAGTATTTT,CASSPRTGERKQYF,.,TRBV7-9,TRBJ2-3,TRBD1
TGTGCCATCAGTGGCGGGACGGACCACTCTGGAAACACCATATATTTT,CAISGGTDHSGNTIYF,.,TRBV10-3,TRBJ1-3,.
TGCGCCAGCAGCCAAGAAGACAACCGCAACTTTGGGCAGTACTTC,CASSQEDNRNFGQYF,once,TRBV4-3,TRBJ2-7,.
TGTGCCAGCAGCGAGCGGGAGGGGGGCACCGGGGAGCTGTTTTTT,CASSEREGGTGELFF,.,TRBV6-5,TRBJ2-2,TRBD2
TGTGCCAGCAGCTTAATCCAGGGGGATGGCTACACCTTC,CASSLIQGDGYTF,.,TRBV7-2,TRBJ1-2,TRBD1
TGTGCAAGTCGCTTGGAGCCCGCGGACAGGGTGGCTTCACCCCTCCACTTT,CASRLEPADRVASPLHF,.,TRBV12-2,TRBJ1-6,.
TGTGCCAGCAGTTACTCGGGGGCAAGCTATGGCTACACCTTC,CASSYSGASYGYTF,few,TRBV6-2/TRBV6-3,TRBJ1-2,.
TGTGCCATCAGTGCGACAGACTATGGCTACACCTTC,CAISATDYGYTF,.,TRBV10-3,TRBJ1-2,.
TGTGCCAGCAGTGAATTCCGAGTACCCTACGAGCAGTACTTC,CASSEFRVPYEQYF,many,TRBV2,TRBJ2-7,.
TGTGCCAGCAGTGAATTAGCGGGAGGGGTAGGTGAGCAGTTCTTC,CASSELAGGVGEQFF,.,TRBV6-1,TRBJ2-1,TRBD2
TGTGCCAGCAGTCTAACGGGACTAGCGTACAGCGAGCAGTACTTC,CASSLTGLAYSEQYF,once,TRBV27,TRBJ2-7,TRBD2
TGTGCCAGTAGTATGGGCCGCTCAAATGAAAAACTGTTTTTT,CASSMGRSNEKLFF,.,TRBV19,TRBJ1-4,.
TGTGCCAGCAAGAGGAACACTGAAGCTTTCTTT,CASKRNTEAFF,.,TRBV6-5,TRBJ1-1,.
TGTGCCAGCAGCTTAGGGGGGGGACTAGCGGACACAGATACGCAGTATTTT,CASSLGGGLADTDTQYF,once,TRBV7-9,TRBJ2-3,TRBD2
TGCGCCAGCAGCCAAGTGGCGGGCGTTTACAATGAGCAGTTCTTC,CASSQVAGVYNEQFF,.,TRBV4-1,TRBJ2-1,.
TGTGCCAGCAGCTCAAGACAGGGAACTCGCGGGGCCAACGTCCTGACTTTC,CASSSRQGTRGANVLTF,.,TRBV5-4,TRBJ2-6,TRBD1